Sequencing of this T cell receptor beta chain was carried out in a study of OX40 agonist ivuxolimab in advanced cancers. Findings of the study overall: Among the least clonally expanded were partial responders at 0.1-3.0 mg/kg. Several nonresponders also turned out to have low normalized T-cell clonal expansion.

CDR1 is SGDLS, CDR2 YYNGEE, per germline. Trimming cost V 3 bases and J 5 bases, with 17 bases left between them. The CDR3 contains 15 residues. TCRdb's table, derived via immunoSEQ multiplex PCR, lists solely in-frame clones and lacks some. The sample has about 33,000 clones, approximately 89% seen once. Notes on this clone: Its target is not known.

This receptor was taken from an adult with an advanced solid tumor such as melanoma, head and neck, liver or kidney cancer. Here the sequenced sample was CD4+ or CD8+ T cells sorted from blood, taken in a trial of the OX40 agonist ivuxolimab. This chain joins TRBV9 and TRBJ2-5; perhaps TRBD1 as D (7 bases). CDR3 amino acids: CASSAAGGLGETQYF. In DNA form, the CDR3 reads TGTGCCAGCAGCGCCGCAGGGGGGCTGGGGGAGACCCAGTACTTC. The whole variable domain, filled in from reference TRBV9 and TRBJ2-5, reads DSGVTQTPKHLITATGQRVTLRCSPRSGDLSVYWYQQSLDQGLQFLIQYYNGEERAKGNILERFSAQQFPDLHSELNLSSLELGDSALYFCASSAAGGLGETQYFGPGTRLLVL.